This T cell receptor (beta chain) was found in a study of graft-versus-host responses after intestinal transplantation. In the study overall: Every transplant recipient was induced with anti-thymocyte globulin, then maintained on tacrolimus and steroids for 2 to 3 years. Study-wide points: GvH clones detected in recipient marrow included some appearing first in ileum or blood.

The CDR3 runs to 11 residues. V lost 4 bases to trimming and J lost 7 bases, with 4 bases between them. In germline, CDR1 is SGHNT, CDR2 YENEEA. The sample holds one count of this clone. Its antigen is as yet unknown. The protocol was immunoSEQ multiplex PCR, while the TCRdb copy is restricted to in-frame clones and leaves out a portion. The sample lists tens of thousands of clones; roughly 94% were seen once. The chain couples TRBV11-3 to TRBJ1-4, with D unresolved. Source: unstimulated CD8+ T cells sorted from spleen or lymph node cells, taken before intestinal transplant. This clonotype was sampled from a human donor who received an intestinal transplant. This CDR3 is CASSSAEKLFF. DNA for the CDR3: TGTGCCAGCAGCTCAGCTGAAAAACTGTTTTTT.